The 9 T cell receptor beta chains below were found in one sample sequenced in a study of identical twins. MiXCR, run by TCRdb on the 5' RACE reads, gives a single entry per CDR3 protein. The repertoire holds about 690,000 distinct CDR3 sequences, with around 6% as singletons. The sequenced sample was naive T cells sorted from blood. The receptors shown here come from a man aged 18 to 29 in good health.

The V and J genes are TRBV12-3 or TRBV12-4 and TRBJ2-7; 7 bases align to TRBD1. Germline trimming cut 3 bases from V and 2 bases from J; bases unmatched to any gene: 1. The CDR3 totals 13 residues. The CDR3 region has the DNA TGTGCCAGCAGTTTTCAGGGGGCCTACGAGCAGTACGTC. It is translated as CASSFQGAYEQYV.

V and J are TRBV5-1 and TRBJ2-5; maybe TRBD2 (5 bases). Germline loops: CDR1 SGHRS, CDR2 YFSETQ. The CDR3 loop spans 15 amino acids. The germline V and J ends were trimmed by 0 bases and 5 bases, with 14 bases remaining between them. CDR3 coding DNA: TGCGCCAGCAGCTTGGAGGTTGGGAGCCGTGAGACCCAGTACTTC. It translates to CASSLEVGSRETQYF. Filled out from reference TRBV5-1 and TRBJ2-5, the complete variable domain reads KAGVTQTPRYLIKTRGQQVTLSCSPISGHRSVSWYQQTPGQGLQFLFEYFSETQRNKGNFPGRFSGRQFSNSRSEMNVSTLELGDSALYLCASSLEVGSRETQYFGPGTRLLVL.

The V call is TRBV10-3, the J call TRBJ1-1, with D unresolved. The CDR3 is 14 residues long. Looked up from germline, CDR1 is ENHRY and CDR2 is SYGVKD. The V end was cut by 0 bases, the J end by 4 bases, with 9 bases between. CDR3 in amino acids: CAISESSGRTEAFF. CDR3 nucleotide sequence: TGTGCCATCAGTGAGTCGTCCGGTCGCACTGAAGCTTTCTTT.

The chain carries TRBV24-1 and TRBJ2-2; tentatively, D is TRBD2 (5 bases). CDR3 length equals 12 residues. Germline V gene lookup returns CDR1 KGHDR and CDR2 SFDVKD. V shed 9 bases and J shed 6 bases, with 10 bases lying between them. CDR3 loop: CATGLEAGELFF. For the CDR3, the DNA is TGTGCCACCGGACTTGAGGCCGGGGAGCTGTTTTTT.

This clonotype appeared a few times. The V gene is TRBV7-9, the J gene TRBJ2-3, with D perhaps TRBD1 or TRBD2 (5 bases each). The germline gives CDR1 SEHNR, CDR2 FQNEAQ (reference sequence). The CDR3 is made up of 14 amino acids. The V end lost 4 bases, the J end lost 6 bases, and 14 bases lay between the germline ends. In DNA, the CDR3 is TGTGCCAGCAGCTCCCGTATAGAGGGGGATACGCAGTATTTT. Residues: CASSSRIEGDTQYF. The full variable domain, its missing parts supplied by reference TRBV7-9 and TRBJ2-3, is DTGVSQNPRHKITKRGQNVTFRCDPISEHNRLYWYRQTLGQGPEFLTYFQNEAQLEKSRLLSDRFSAERPKGSFSTLEIQRTEQGDSAMYLCASSSRIEGDTQYFGPGTRLTVL.

Only a few counts were recorded for this clonotype. The CDR3 loop is CASSDRTSPADQPQHF. CDR3 in DNA: TGTGCCAGCAGTGATAGAACGTCGCCGGCGGACCAGCCCCAGCATTTT. This sequence joins TRBV6-1 and TRBJ1-5; D unresolved. The CDR3 contains 16 residues. The V end lost 3 bases, the J end lost 7 bases, and 19 bases lay between the germline ends. The V gene's germline CDR1 is MNHNS and CDR2 SASEGT.

This clonotype has ten or more counts. The rearrangement joins TRBV12-3 or TRBV12-4 to TRBJ2-1; D unresolved. The V and J ends lost 3 bases and 0 bases respectively, with 18 bases between them. This CDR3 region has 18 residues. The CDR3 protein is CASSFLGWPPSSYNEQFF. CDR3 DNA: TGTGCCAGCAGTTTTCTGGGTTGGCCCCCAAGCTCCTACAATGAGCAGTTCTTC.

This clonotype showed up many times. The chain is built from TRBV7-9 and TRBJ1-2; D gene uncertain. V was trimmed by 6 bases and J by 8 bases, leaving 7 bases between them. The germline CDR1 and CDR2 sequences are SEHNR and FQNEAQ (reference sequence). This CDR3 contains 10 residues. This CDR3 reads CASRRYGYTF. CDR3 DNA sequence: TGTGCCAGCAGGAGATACGGCTACACCTTC.

Ten or more counts support this clonotype. The chain links TRBV25-1 to TRBJ2-2; tentatively, D is TRBD2 (6 bases). The CDR3 contains 17 residues. CDR1 and CDR2 from the germline V gene are MGHDK and SYGVNS. V lost 4 bases to trimming and J lost 6 bases, with 21 bases between them. The DNA of the CDR3 is TGTGCCAGCAGTGGGAGGGGTGAAGTGAGGGATTCCGGGGAGCTGTTTTTT. This gives the protein CASSGRGEVRDSGELFF.